Listed below are T cell receptor beta chains from one sample, sequenced in a study of Graves' ophthalmopathy and Graves' hyperthyroidism. TCRdb used MiXCR to reprocess the multiplex PCR reads, holding one entry per CDR3 protein. The table shows approximately 700,000 distinct CDR3 sequences, with roughly 41% occurring only once. The sequencing input was peripheral blood. These receptors originate from an adult man with Graves' ophthalmopathy. CDR3s include the opening cysteine and the closing phenylalanine or tryptophan. D genes are given only for firm matches. The size entry is marked missing in some rows and otherwise reads once, few, many or a size class.

d_call: TRBD2
v_call: TRBV25-1
j_call: TRBJ2-2
clone_size: few
cdr3_aa: CASTGLGNTGELFF
cdr3_nt: TGTGCCAGCACGGGACTAGGAAACACCGGGGAGCTGTTTTTT

d_call: -
v_call: TRBV7-2
j_call: TRBJ1-1
clone_size: few
cdr3_aa: CASSLSGGGNTEAFF
cdr3_nt: TGTGCCAGCAGCCTCTCGGGGGGTGGAAACACTGAAGCTTTCTTT

d_call: -
v_call: TRBV24-1
j_call: TRBJ1-5
clone_size: -
cdr3_aa: CATGDLGGGQPQHF
cdr3_nt: TGTGCCACCGGTGACCTCGGAGGGGGTCAGCCCCAGCATTTT

d_call: -
v_call: TRBV7-9
j_call: TRBJ2-2
clone_size: many
cdr3_aa: CASSSTSGELFF
cdr3_nt: TGTGCCAGCAGTTCCACGTCCGGAGAGCTGTTTTTT

d_call: -
v_call: TRBV2
j_call: TRBJ2-7
clone_size: -
cdr3_aa: CASSSRQADSYEQYF
cdr3_nt: TGTGCCAGCAGCTCTAGACAGGCAGACTCCTACGAGCAGTACTTC

d_call: -
v_call: TRBV13
j_call: TRBJ1-1
clone_size: few
cdr3_aa: CASSTGTRNTEAFF
cdr3_nt: TGTGCCAGCAGCACTGGGACAAGGAACACTGAAGCTTTCTTT

d_call: -
v_call: TRBV7-2
j_call: TRBJ1-6
clone_size: -
cdr3_aa: CASSPHVWAFGSPLHF
cdr3_nt: TGTGCCAGCAGCCCCCACGTGTGGGCTTTTGGATCACCCCTCCACTTT

d_call: TRBD1
v_call: TRBV25-1
j_call: TRBJ2-2
clone_size: -
cdr3_aa: CAWGSPGQGGLSGTGELFF
cdr3_nt: TGTGCCTGGGGAAGTCCGGGACAGGGCGGGCTAAGTGGCACCGGGGAGCTGTTTTTT

d_call: TRBD1
v_call: TRBV20-1
j_call: TRBJ1-1
clone_size: -
cdr3_aa: CSARGEGAALTEAFF
cdr3_nt: TGCAGTGCTAGAGGCGAGGGGGCGGCATTAACTGAAGCTTTCTTT

d_call: -
v_call: TRBV10-3
j_call: TRBJ1-4
clone_size: few
cdr3_aa: CASSYGNREKLFF
cdr3_nt: TGTGCCAGCAGTTACGGGAATCGAGAAAAACTGTTTTTT

d_call: TRBD1
v_call: TRBV19
j_call: TRBJ1-5
clone_size: many
cdr3_aa: CASSEQGAGNQPQHF
cdr3_nt: TGTGCCAGTAGCGAACAGGGGGCTGGCAATCAGCCCCAGCATTTT

d_call: -
v_call: TRBV20-1
j_call: TRBJ2-7
clone_size: -
cdr3_aa: CSARGPDSNNYEQYF
cdr3_nt: TGCAGTGCTAGAGGCCCGGACAGCAATAACTACGAGCAGTACTTC

d_call: -
v_call: TRBV12-3/TRBV12-4
j_call: TRBJ1-5
clone_size: few
cdr3_aa: CASSYSGGPQHF
cdr3_nt: TGTGCCAGCAGTTATTCCGGAGGGCCCCAGCATTTT

d_call: -
v_call: TRBV7-9
j_call: TRBJ2-5
clone_size: many
cdr3_aa: CAFRLEETQYF
cdr3_nt: TGTGCCTTCCGCCTAGAGGAGACCCAGTACTTC

d_call: TRBD1
v_call: TRBV20-1
j_call: TRBJ2-2
clone_size: -
cdr3_aa: CSARDMDRGNTGELFF
cdr3_nt: TGCAGTGCTAGAGATATGGACAGGGGGAACACCGGGGAGCTGTTTTTT

d_call: TRBD2
v_call: TRBV19
j_call: TRBJ2-7
clone_size: -
cdr3_aa: CASSIGTSASYEQYF
cdr3_nt: TGTGCCAGTAGTATTGGGACTAGCGCTAGCTACGAGCAGTACTTC

d_call: -
v_call: TRBV7-9
j_call: TRBJ1-6
clone_size: -
cdr3_aa: CASSLVGMGNSPLHF
cdr3_nt: TGTGCCAGCAGCTTAGTTGGAATGGGCAATTCACCCCTCCACTTT

d_call: -
v_call: TRBV25-1
j_call: TRBJ2-2
clone_size: -
cdr3_aa: CAARDSRGGELFF
cdr3_nt: TGTGCTGCACGGGACTCGAGGGGCGGGGAGCTGTTTTTT

d_call: -
v_call: TRBV2
j_call: TRBJ2-7
clone_size: many
cdr3_aa: CASGTYGVEQYF
cdr3_nt: TGTGCCAGCGGGACTTACGGGGTCGAGCAGTACTTC

d_call: -
v_call: TRBV6-5
j_call: TRBJ1-1
clone_size: few
cdr3_aa: CASSYSTRVSEAFF
cdr3_nt: TGTGCCAGCAGTTACTCGACACGGGTTTCCGAAGCTTTCTTT

d_call: -
v_call: TRBV19
j_call: TRBJ1-5
clone_size: -
cdr3_aa: CASSIARYSNQPQHF
cdr3_nt: TGTGCCAGTAGTATCGCCAGATATAGCAATCAGCCCCAGCATTTT

d_call: -
v_call: TRBV10-1
j_call: TRBJ2-2
clone_size: many
cdr3_aa: CASSESGTGELFF
cdr3_nt: TGCGCCAGCAGTGAGTCAGGGACCGGGGAGCTGTTTTTT

d_call: TRBD1
v_call: TRBV29-1
j_call: TRBJ2-5
clone_size: many
cdr3_aa: CSVRQGQTQYF
cdr3_nt: TGCAGCGTAAGACAGGGTCAGACCCAGTACTTC

d_call: -
v_call: TRBV5-5
j_call: TRBJ1-5
clone_size: many
cdr3_aa: CASSLGQIDQPQHF
cdr3_nt: TGTGCCAGCAGCTTGGGACAGATCGATCAGCCCCAGCATTTT

d_call: -
v_call: TRBV2
j_call: TRBJ1-4
clone_size: -
cdr3_aa: CASSEWDYEKLFF
cdr3_nt: TGTGCCAGCAGTGAATGGGATTACGAAAAACTGTTTTTT

d_call: TRBD1
v_call: TRBV7-2
j_call: TRBJ1-2
clone_size: many
cdr3_aa: CASSSTGATGPGYTF
cdr3_nt: TGTGCCAGCAGCTCAACAGGGGCCACGGGACCTGGCTACACCTTC

d_call: -
v_call: TRBV13
j_call: TRBJ2-5
clone_size: -
cdr3_aa: CASSLVGAGSDQETQYF
cdr3_nt: TGTGCCAGCAGCTTAGTGGGCGCTGGATCCGACCAAGAGACCCAGTACTTC

d_call: TRBD1
v_call: TRBV24-1
j_call: TRBJ2-6
clone_size: -
cdr3_aa: CATSGQGISTGANVLTF
cdr3_nt: TGTGCCACCAGTGGACAGGGAATATCCACAGGGGCCAACGTCCTGACTTTC

d_call: TRBD1
v_call: TRBV25-1
j_call: TRBJ2-2
clone_size: -
cdr3_aa: CASSAPGQDYTGELFF
cdr3_nt: TGTGCCAGCAGTGCCCCTGGACAGGATTACACCGGGGAGCTGTTTTTT

d_call: -
v_call: TRBV2
j_call: TRBJ2-5
clone_size: few
cdr3_aa: CASSEGRGQQETQYF
cdr3_nt: TGTGCCAGCAGTGAAGGCAGGGGCCAGCAAGAGACCCAGTACTTC

d_call: -
v_call: TRBV7-9
j_call: TRBJ2-5
clone_size: many
cdr3_aa: CASSLVGTETQYF
cdr3_nt: TGTGCCAGCAGCTTAGTAGGGACGGAGACCCAGTACTTC

d_call: -
v_call: TRBV20-1
j_call: TRBJ1-6
clone_size: -
cdr3_aa: CSARGEFGGPEGGTLHF
cdr3_nt: TGCAGTGCTAGAGGGGAGTTCGGGGGGCCGGAGGGGGGGACCCTCCACTTT

d_call: -
v_call: TRBV10-3
j_call: TRBJ1-1
clone_size: -
cdr3_aa: CASGLLEFTTEAFF
cdr3_nt: TGTGCCAGCGGACTCCTTGAGTTCACAACTGAAGCTTTCTTT

d_call: TRBD1
v_call: TRBV20-1
j_call: TRBJ2-7
clone_size: -
cdr3_aa: CSAPRTGGEFEQYF
cdr3_nt: TGCAGTGCCCCCCGGACAGGGGGGGAGTTCGAGCAGTACTTC

d_call: -
v_call: TRBV7-9
j_call: TRBJ1-1
clone_size: many
cdr3_aa: CASSHWDGKNTEAFF
cdr3_nt: TGTGCCAGCAGCCACTGGGACGGAAAGAACACTGAAGCTTTCTTT

d_call: -
v_call: TRBV20-1
j_call: TRBJ2-5
clone_size: -
cdr3_aa: CSAEGTGRGIETQYF
cdr3_nt: TGCAGTGCCGAGGGTACGGGGAGAGGTATAGAGACCCAGTACTTC

d_call: -
v_call: TRBV20-1
j_call: TRBJ2-7
clone_size: few
cdr3_aa: CSAREPGRLTAQYF
cdr3_nt: TGCAGTGCTAGAGAACCCGGTCGGCTTACGGCGCAGTACTTC

d_call: -
v_call: TRBV10-3
j_call: TRBJ1-2
clone_size: many
cdr3_aa: CASSETTHYGYTF
cdr3_nt: TGTGCCAGCAGTGAAACGACGCACTATGGCTACACCTTC

d_call: -
v_call: TRBV2
j_call: TRBJ1-6
clone_size: many
cdr3_aa: CASSGAAPNSPLHF
cdr3_nt: TGTGCCAGCAGTGGGGCGGCCCCGAATTCACCCCTCCACTTT

d_call: TRBD1
v_call: TRBV5-8
j_call: TRBJ2-5
clone_size: many
cdr3_aa: CASSLDGTDSTQYF
cdr3_nt: TGTGCCAGCAGCTTGGATGGGACAGACTCAACCCAGTACTTC